The 4 T cell receptor beta chains in this list originate from one sample, sequenced in a study of radiation and T cells in renal cell carcinoma. Stated time point: baseline pretreatment blood. The treatment here: 15 Gy SBRT to primary tumor, nephrectomy 4 weeks later. The data were produced by immunoSEQ multiplex PCR, yet TCRdb's version contains in-frame clones alone and is incomplete. The profile covers 120,000 to 150,000 clones, with roughly 83% appearing a single time and approximately 24% taken by the ten largest. Material: blood, obtained from a patient whose treatment included radiotherapy and nephrectomy. These receptors were obtained from a woman aged 50 to 60 with renal cell carcinoma.

The sample holds a few counts of this clone. V gene TRBV6-6 combines with J gene TRBJ1-5; TRBD1 matches at 11 bases. Germline CDR1 is MNHNY and CDR2 is SVGAGI (reference sequence). J lost 5 bases, V lost 6 bases, and 3 bases had no gene match. The CDR3 extends over 14 amino acids. The CDR3 reads CASSRGQGDQPQHF. CDR3 nucleotides: TGTGCCAGCAGCCGGGGACAGGGGGATCAGCCCCAGCATTTT.

The table lists this clone with many counts. The V call is TRBV18, the J call TRBJ1-4; tentatively, D is TRBD1 (6 bases). Germline V gene lookup returns CDR1 KGHSH and CDR2 LQKENI. V lost 6 bases, J lost 6 bases, and 14 bases lay in between. The CDR3 spans 14 residues. The CDR3 spells CASSAGAKHEKLFF. CDR3 nucleotides: TGTGCCAGCTCTGCGGGGGCAAAGCATGAAAAACTGTTTTTT.

The chain links TRBV7-9 to TRBJ2-3; D uncertain. The CDR3 covers 14 residues. The V end lost 1 base, the J end lost 3 bases, and 8 bases lay between the germline ends. The germline CDR1 and CDR2 sequences are SEHNR and FQNEAQ (reference sequence). Here the CDR3 DNA reads TGTGCCAGCAGCTTAGAGGGTGGGACAGATACGCAGTATTTT. It specifies CASSLEGGTDTQYF.

The rearrangement joins TRBV5-6 to TRBJ2-1, with a tentative D call TRBD1 (6 bases). V was shortened by 4 bases and J by 0 bases, with 11 bases between the two germline ends. This CDR3 spans 15 amino acids. The V gene's germline CDR1 is SGHDT and CDR2 YYEEEE. The CDR3 DNA reads TGTGCCAGCAGCCCGGTAGGGGGCTCCTACAATGAGCAGTTCTTC. It translates to CASSPVGGSYNEQFF.